Presented here are 27 T cell receptor beta chains from one specimen sequenced in a study of shared clonotypes between healthy human individuals. Data came from immunoSEQ multiplex PCR; TCRdb stores just in-frame clones and leaves some out. The data show more than 400,000 clones, over 70% seen once. What was sequenced was PBMCs. These receptors were taken from a middle-aged woman in good health. Some clones in this sample may be carry-over from other donors' samples.

In its sample, this clone was seen a few times. The chain links TRBV11-1 to TRBJ2-1; TRBD2 agrees at 8 bases. With V trimmed by 1 base and J by 4 bases, 9 bases remained unmatched. Germline V lookup: CDR1 SGHAT, CDR2 FQDESV (reference sequence). The length of the CDR3 is 17 residues. This CDR3 reads CASSLDYAAGAYNEQFF. CDR3 in DNA: TGTGCCAGCAGCTTAGATTATGCAGCGGGAGCATACAATGAGCAGTTCTTC.

The rearrangement joins TRBV2 to TRBJ2-1; the D gene is possibly TRBD2 (5 bases). CDR1 and CDR2 (germline): SNHLY, FYNNEI. The CDR3 spans 15 residues. Trimming cost V 4 bases and J 5 bases, with 15 bases left between them. CDR3: CASSGEGLRNNEQFF. CDR3 nucleotide sequence: TGTGCCAGCAGTGGTGAGGGATTAAGGAACAATGAGCAGTTCTTC. Full variable domain (outside the CDR3, taken from reference TRBV2 and TRBJ2-1): EPEVTQTPSHQVTQMGQEVILRCVPISNHLYFYWYRQILGQKVEFLVSFYNNEISEKSEIFDDQFSVERPDGSNFTLKIRSTKLEDSAMYFCASSGEGLRNNEQFFGPGTRLTVL.

V usage is TRBV5-1 and J usage is TRBJ2-7; 8 positions agree with TRBD2. Germline assignment: CDR1 SGHRS and CDR2 YFSETQ. After removal of 4 bases from V and 0 bases from J, the junction contained 3 bases not matched to a gene. This CDR3 is 14 amino acids long. The CDR3 sequence: CASSHGTSSYEQYF. The CDR3 bases are TGCGCCAGCAGCCACGGGACTAGCTCCTACGAGCAGTACTTC.

This chain uses TRBV2 with TRBJ2-1; D perhaps matches TRBD2 (6 bases). V lost 4 bases and J 4 bases, leaving 8 bases between the germline ends. CDR1 SNHLY and CDR2 FYNNEI come from the germline V gene. CDR3 length equals 13 residues. The CDR3 sequence: CASSVGRYNEQFF. DNA for the CDR3: TGTGCCAGCAGTGTCGGGAGATACAATGAGCAGTTCTTC.

The chain has TRBV27 and TRBJ2-2; 11 bases are a match to TRBD2. The germline CDR1 and CDR2 sequences are MNHEY and SMNVEV (reference sequence). Germline trimming cut 3 bases from V and 6 bases from J; bases unmatched to any gene: 9. CDR3 length: 17 amino acids. CDR3 sequence (DNA): TGTGCCAGCAGTTTGCCCCCACTAGCGGGAGTTTCCGGGGAGCTGTTTTTT. Protein product: CASSLPPLAGVSGELFF.

This clone was seen many times. The chain links TRBV7-9 to TRBJ1-1; TRBD1 is a possible D gene (5 bases). V was pared by 5 bases and J by 5 bases, with 15 bases between. The CDR3 sequence is 14 residues long. Germline-derived CDR1 and CDR2 are SEHNR and FQNEAQ (reference sequence). DNA of the CDR3: TGTGCCAGCAGCCCTCGAGGGGCTTGGACTGAAGCTTTCTTT. Amino acid sequence: CASSPRGAWTEAFF.

This chain uses TRBV4-2 with TRBJ1-2; 7 bases align to TRBD1. V lost 1 base, J lost 4 bases, and 6 bases stayed unmatched. The CDR3 has 15 residues. Per germline, CDR1 LGHNA and CDR2 YNFKEQ. The CDR3 sequence is CASSQGDRDSYGYTF. The CDR3 DNA reads TGTGCCAGCAGCCAAGGGGACCGGGACAGCTATGGCTACACCTTC.

The chain recombines TRBV28 with TRBJ2-5, with D perhaps TRBD1 (5 bases). The germline CDR1 and CDR2 sequences are MDHEN and SYDVKM. V shed 2 bases and J shed 4 bases, with 11 bases lying between them. The CDR3 covers 14 residues. Here the CDR3 DNA reads TGTGCCAGCAGTTTAACCAGGGTCAGAGAGACCCAGTACTTC. Translation: CASSLTRVRETQYF.

The CDR3: CASSQVRTSRAFF. The CDR3 nucleotides are TGTGCCAGCAGCCAAGTTAGGACATCAAGAGCTTTCTTT. The chain recombines TRBV14 with TRBJ1-1, with D possibly matching TRBD1 (5 bases). Trimming removed 1 base from V and 10 bases from J, with 13 bases in between. The CDR3 is 13 amino acids. Germline V CDR1 and CDR2: SGHDN, FVKESK.

The chain recombines TRBV2 with TRBJ2-3; no clear D gene. V lost 7 bases to trimming and J lost 0 bases, with 8 bases between them. The CDR3 length is 13 residues. Germline CDR1 SNHLY, CDR2 FYNNEI. The CDR3 loop is CASNKDSTDTQYF. CDR3 bases: TGTGCCAGCAACAAAGATAGCACAGATACGCAGTATTTT.

The V gene is TRBV10-3, the J gene TRBJ2-7; possibly TRBD1 or TRBD2 for D (5 bases each). Per germline, CDR1 ENHRY and CDR2 SYGVKD. Trimming shortened V by 1 base and J by 4 bases, and 11 bases separated the two germline ends. The CDR3 spans 14 residues. The CDR3 reads CAISELGVEYEQYF. CDR3 bases: TGTGCCATCAGTGAGTTGGGGGTAGAGTACGAGCAGTACTTC.

Turning to this clone: Being one base from a much bigger clone, this may be a read error. Other DNA sequences in the sample encode the same CDR3. The chain uses TRBV7-3 and TRBJ2-1; 9 nucleotides match TRBD2. From germline, CDR1 is SGHTA and CDR2 FQGTGA. The CDR3 contains 15 residues. After removal of 2 bases from V and 2 bases from J, the junction contained 1 base not matched to a gene. Here the CDR3 reads CASSLAGGPYNEQFF. CDR3 nucleotide sequence: TGTGCCAGCAGCTTAGCGGGAGGGCCCTACAATGAGCAGTTCTTC.

To note about this clone: One base separates it from a far larger clone, so it is likely a read error. The chain combines TRBV25-1 with TRBJ2-2; the D is unclear. V lost 0 bases and J 5 bases, leaving 1 base between the germline ends. The length of the CDR3 is 12 residues. Germline CDR1 MGHDK, CDR2 SYGVNS. The CDR3 DNA follows: TGTGCCAGCAGTGAATATACCGGGGAGCTGTTTTTT. The encoded protein is CASSEYTGELFF.

The chain is built from TRBV12-5 and TRBJ2-1; 14 bases fit TRBD2. V lost 7 bases and J lost 8; bases outside the gene matches: 7. This CDR3 spans 15 amino acids. Germline CDR1 and CDR2: LGHNT and FRNRAP. CDR3 sequence reads: CASDPGTSGSYEQFF. The CDR3 nucleotides are TGTGCTAGTGACCCCGGGACTAGCGGGAGTTATGAGCAGTTCTTC.

The rearrangement links TRBV7-2 to TRBJ2-1; 7 nucleotides match TRBD2. V lost 1 base to trimming and J lost 9 bases; unmatched junction nucleotides: 3. CDR3 length equals 13 residues. CDR1 and CDR2 (germline): SGHTA, FQGNSA. CDR3: CASSLGWGGEQFF. The CDR3 coding sequence is TGTGCCAGCAGCTTAGGTTGGGGGGGTGAGCAGTTCTTC.

V and J are TRBV20-1 and TRBJ2-7; D call uncertain. Trimming cost V 6 bases and J 2 bases, with 8 bases left between them. CDR3 length: 11 residues. CDR1 is DFQATT and CDR2 is SNEGSKA in the germline V gene (reference sequence). The CDR3 DNA follows: TGCAGTGCCCAGAACCCCTACGAGCAGTACTTC. As protein: CSAQNPYEQYF.

The V call is TRBV10-3, the J call TRBJ1-5; 7 positions match TRBD1. Trimming at V came to 8 bases and at J to 3 bases, leaving 4 bases not matched to a gene. The CDR3 totals 13 residues. Germline V CDR1 and CDR2: ENHRY, SYGVKD. As DNA, the CDR3 is TGTGCCATCCGGGGACAGACCAATCAGCCCCAGCATTTT. Residues: CAIRGQTNQPQHF.

The chain links TRBV7-3 to TRBJ1-2, with D perhaps matching TRBD1 (6 bases). Germline V gene lookup returns CDR1 SGHTA and CDR2 FQGTGA. CDR3 length equals 13 residues. V lost 0 bases to trimming and J lost 4 bases, with 6 bases between them. The CDR3 loop reads CASSLTQGYGYTF. DNA for the CDR3: TGTGCCAGCAGCTTAACACAGGGCTATGGCTACACCTTC.

The J gene is TRBJ1-3, the V gene TRBV19; TRBD1 aligns across 8 bases. V lost 7 bases and J lost 5; bases outside the gene matches: 10. There are 15 residues in the CDR3. Per germline, CDR1 LNHDA and CDR2 SQIVND (reference sequence). The CDR3 here is CASTPRGQGRNTIYF. As DNA, the CDR3 is TGTGCCAGTACCCCGAGAGGACAGGGAAGAAACACCATATATTTT.

This clone was picked up one time. The chain links TRBV4-3 to TRBJ2-2, with D possibly called TRBD1 or TRBD2 (5 bases each). Germline CDR1 LGHNA, CDR2 YSLEER. This CDR3 is built from 17 residues. Trimming stripped 4 bases from V and 0 bases from J, with 15 bases between. The CDR3 is CASSPYTGTPNTGELFF. Written as DNA, the CDR3 is TGCGCCAGCAGCCCCTACACCGGGACCCCGAACACCGGGGAGCTGTTTTTT.

Notes on this clone: Distinct nucleotide sequences in the sample also encode this CDR3. The chain is built from TRBV27 and TRBJ2-7; no clear D gene. This CDR3 spans 12 amino acids. Germline V gene data show CDR1 as MNHEY and CDR2 as SMNVEV (reference sequence). V lost 4 bases to trimming and J lost 2 bases, with 6 bases between them. For the CDR3, the DNA is TGTGCCAGCAGTTCCCCTACCTACGAGCAGTACTTC. Translating gives CASSSPTYEQYF.

The CDR3 spells CASSLRGEKLFF. CDR3 nucleotides: TGTGCCAGCAGCTTGAGAGGTGAAAAACTGTTTTTT. The chain employs TRBV7-6 and TRBJ1-4, with D hard to call. V lost 3 bases and J 7 bases, leaving 6 bases between the germline ends. The CDR3 is 12 residues long. CDR1 is SGHVS, CDR2 FNYEAQ, per germline.

This chain uses TRBV15 with TRBJ2-7, with TRBD2 identical over 8 bases. This CDR3 region has 17 residues. The ends lost 0 bases at V and 4 bases at J; junction bases unmatched: 11. CDR1 and CDR2 (germline): LNHNV, YYDKDF (reference sequence). CDR3 coding DNA: TGTGCCACCAGCAGAGACAACCTGAGGGGACTAGGTTACGAGCAGTACTTC. Its protein is CATSRDNLRGLGYEQYF.

The J gene is TRBJ1-1, the V gene TRBV15; D not resolved. Trimming cost V 0 bases and J 4 bases, with 9 bases left between them. The CDR3 has 14 residues. The germline CDR1 and CDR2 sequences are LNHNV and YYDKDF (reference sequence). The CDR3 region has the DNA TGTGCCACCAGCAGAGATCACGGGTCCACTGAAGCTTTCTTT. The encoded protein is CATSRDHGSTEAFF.

This clone was counted at least ten times. Distinct nucleotide sequences in the sample also encode this CDR3. This chain joins TRBV11-2 and TRBJ2-1, with D unresolved. Between the trimmed V and J ends, which lost 5 bases and 2 bases, there was a span of 1 base. The CDR3 loop spans 11 amino acids. The germline gives CDR1 SGHAT, CDR2 FQNNGV. DNA for the CDR3: TGTGCCAGCAGCGCCTACAATGAGCAGTTCTTC. Amino acid sequence: CASSAYNEQFF. Full variable domain (rest looked up from reference TRBV11-2 and TRBJ2-1): EAGVAQSPRYKIIEKRQSVAFWCNPISGHATLYWYQQILGQGPKLLIQFQNNGVVDDSQLPKDRFSAERLKGVDSTLKIQPAKLEDSAVYLCASSAYNEQFFGPGTRLTVL.

The chain couples TRBV7-2 to TRBJ2-5; the match to TRBD2 covers 11 bases. CDR3 size: 15 residues. Germline CDR1 SGHTA, CDR2 FQGNSA. V lost 5 bases and J lost 6; bases outside the gene matches: 8. In DNA form, the CDR3 reads TGTGCCAGCAGCCTAGGACTAGCGGGTATGCAGACCCAGTACTTC. Translating gives CASSLGLAGMQTQYF.

A remark on this clone: A read error is the likely source, as a far larger clone sits one nucleotide away. J is TRBJ2-5 and V is TRBV30; TRBD2 matches 10 bases. Germline loops: CDR1 GTSNPN, CDR2 SVGIG (reference sequence). The CDR3 totals 14 residues. V lost 4 bases and J lost 8; bases outside the gene matches: 10. As DNA, the CDR3 is TGTGCCTGGACTAGCGGGAGCTTTCAGGATACCCAGTACTTC. Protein product: CAWTSGSFQDTQYF.